A single sample is the source of the 8 T cell receptor beta chains below, sequenced in a study of blood T cell repertoires in COVID-19. Here immunoSEQ multiplex PCR was the method, and the copy in TCRdb shows in-frame clones only, minus some. Of about 75,000 clones listed, 88% are singletons. The specimen sequenced was peripheral blood. These receptors were taken from a human donor in a cohort sampled during active COVID-19.

The chain links TRBV14 to TRBJ2-4, with D hard to call. The V gene's germline CDR1 is SGHDN and CDR2 FVKESK. V lost 2 bases and J 0 bases, leaving 11 bases between the germline ends. The CDR3 runs 16 residues. CDR3 residues: CASSQRPGPAKNIQYF. Written as DNA, the CDR3 is TGTGCCAGCAGCCAAAGGCCAGGTCCAGCCAAAAACATTCAGTACTTC.

The CDR3 bases are TGTGCCATCCAGGGACACGGAGTATCTAGCACAGATACGCAGTATTTT. This codes for CAIQGHGVSSTDTQYF. The chain has TRBV10-3 and TRBJ2-3; a weak D match, TRBD1 (6 bases). V dropped 8 bases and J dropped 0 bases, with 18 bases sitting between them. CDR3 length: 16 amino acids. Germline V lookup: CDR1 ENHRY, CDR2 SYGVKD.

The rearrangement links TRBV7-3 to TRBJ2-1; 8 positions match TRBD1. The CDR3 consists of 15 residues. CDR1 SGHTA and CDR2 FQGTGA come from the germline V gene. Germline trimming cut 5 bases from V and 0 bases from J; bases unmatched to any gene: 3. The CDR3 nucleotides read TGTGCCAGCAGCCCCACAGGGGGCTCCTACAATGAGCAGTTCTTC. This encodes CASSPTGGSYNEQFF. Looking up the rest from reference TRBV7-3 and TRBJ2-1 gives the full variable domain: GAGVSQTPSNKVTEKGKYVELRCDPISGHTALYWYRQSLGQGPEFLIYFQGTGAADDSGLPNDRFFAVRPEGSVSTLKIQRTERGDSAVYLCASSPTGGSYNEQFFGPGTRLTVL.

The V gene is TRBV15, the J gene TRBJ1-2; D remains unclear. This CDR3 is 15 amino acids long. Germline assignment: CDR1 LNHNV and CDR2 YYDKDF (reference sequence). V was shortened by 4 bases and J by 7 bases, with 19 bases between the two germline ends. Here the CDR3 reads CATSTSNSLAGGYTF. In DNA, the CDR3 is TGTGCCACCAGCACCTCAAACAGTCTAGCCGGTGGCTACACCTTC.

The chain uses TRBV6-2 or TRBV6-3 and TRBJ2-5; D may be TRBD1 (5 bases). The CDR3 has 17 residues. V gave up 5 bases and J gave up 7 bases, with 26 bases separating them. Germline lookup yields CDR1 MNHEY and CDR2 SVGEGT. The CDR3 region has the DNA TGTGCCAGCAGTAAAGGCAGGGTGTGGGGTCCTTCGGGGACCCAGTACTTC. Translating gives CASSKGRVWGPSGTQYF.

This clone was seen only a few times. This chain uses TRBV19 with TRBJ2-7, with a tentative D call TRBD2 (5 bases). V lost 4 bases, J lost 6 bases, and 19 bases lay in between. The CDR3 spans 15 residues. CDR1 is LNHDA, CDR2 SQIVND, per germline (reference sequence). In DNA form, the CDR3 reads TGTGCCAGTAGTAATGATGAAGGGCGCGGAGGCGAGCAGTACTTC. Its translation is CASSNDEGRGGEQYF.

This clone was detected a few times. The chain has TRBV6-1 and TRBJ2-7, with TRBD2 identical over 9 bases. CDR3 length: 16 residues. Germline lookup yields CDR1 MNHNS and CDR2 SASEGT. With V trimmed by 0 bases and J by 3 bases, 6 bases remained unmatched. CDR3 residues: CASSEALAGPIYEQYF. CDR3 nucleotide sequence: TGTGCCAGCAGTGAAGCTCTAGCGGGACCAATCTACGAGCAGTACTTC.

Comments on this clone: Germline and junction disagree at one end, which may indicate a read error. The chain couples TRBV6-2 or TRBV6-3 to TRBJ2-1; 8 bases map to TRBD2. The CDR3 length is 16 residues. CDR1 and CDR2 from the germline V gene are MNHEY and SVGEGT. CDR3 residues: CASNYGSGRSYNEQFF. The CDR3 nucleotides read TGTGCCAGCAATTACGGGAGCGGGAGATCCTACAATGAGCAGTTCTTC.